Listed below are T cell receptor beta chains from one sample, sequenced in a study of blood T cells in healthy people across ages. TCRdb re-called the 5' RACE reads through MiXCR, storing one row per CDR3 protein. There are about 540,000 distinct CDR3 sequences in the sample; 24% occur only once, and just over 8.5% lies in the top ten. These same records also appear under a second study, on T cells of mothers and their children.

Material for sequencing was blood. These receptors all stem from a boy aged 5-17 years in good health. Both conserved end residues are trimmed from each CDR3.

>TRBV4-1|TRBJ1-3
ASSQGTVSGNTIY
>TRBV20-1|TRBJ2-2
SARRRGTGELF
>TRBV25-1|TRBJ1-2
ASSSGVTNYGYT
>TRBV27|TRBJ1-2
ASSLSGGSRNYGYT
>TRBV9|TRBJ2-3
ASSAMAGSPTDTQY
>TRBV4-1|TRBJ1-1
ASSQGLSDEAF
>TRBV7-9|TRBJ1-1
ASSLRGLPEAF
>TRBV20-1|TRBJ2-3
SARYPGGADTQY
>TRBV4-1|NA
ASSQESGGRGGYEQY
>TRBV4-3|NA
ASSHRTSGGAEQF
>TRBV6-5|TRBJ2-2
ASSYGQGAMGGELF
>TRBV6-1|TRBJ1-1
ACSTLKGNTEAF